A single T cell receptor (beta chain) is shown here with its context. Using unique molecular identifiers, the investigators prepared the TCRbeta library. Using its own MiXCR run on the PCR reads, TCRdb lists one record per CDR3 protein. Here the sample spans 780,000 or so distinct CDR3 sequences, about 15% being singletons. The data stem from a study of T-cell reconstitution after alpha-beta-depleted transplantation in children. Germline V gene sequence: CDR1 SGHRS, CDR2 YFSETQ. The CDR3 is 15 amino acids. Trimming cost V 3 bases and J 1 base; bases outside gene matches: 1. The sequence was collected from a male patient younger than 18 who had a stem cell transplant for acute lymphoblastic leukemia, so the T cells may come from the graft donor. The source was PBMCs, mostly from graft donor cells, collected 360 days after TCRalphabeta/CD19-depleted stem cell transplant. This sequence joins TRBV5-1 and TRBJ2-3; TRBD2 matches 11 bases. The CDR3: CASSSTSGGTDTQYF. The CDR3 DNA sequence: TGCGCCAGCAGCTCGACTAGCGGGGGCACAGATACGCAGTATTTT.